This T cell receptor (beta chain) was captured by sequencing in a study of OX40 agonist ivuxolimab in advanced cancers. The wider study: The diagnoses of dose-escalation patients were hepatocellular carcinoma, melanoma, renal cell or head and neck cancer.

V lost 3 bases and J lost 0; bases outside the gene matches: 2. The CDR3 sequence is 15 residues long. Germline V lookup: CDR1 SGDLS, CDR2 YYNGEE. Data came from immunoSEQ multiplex PCR; TCRdb stores just in-frame clones and leaves some out. Found here are over 65,000 clones, roughly 87% of them singletons; the top ten hold about 1.7%. This chain uses TRBV9 with TRBJ2-2, with TRBD2 identical over 7 bases. This receptor was obtained from an adult with an advanced solid tumor such as melanoma, head and neck, liver or kidney cancer. Sample: CD4+ or CD8+ T cells sorted from blood, taken in a trial of the OX40 agonist ivuxolimab. CDR3 DNA sequence: TGTGCCAGCAGCGCCGGACTAGCGAACACCGGGGAGCTGTTTTTT. This codes for CASSAGLANTGELFF. The entire variable domain, with the rest obtained from reference TRBV9 and TRBJ2-2, is as follows: DSGVTQTPKHLITATGQRVTLRCSPRSGDLSVYWYQQSLDQGLQFLIQYYNGEERAKGNILERFSAQQFPDLHSELNLSSLELGDSALYFCASSAGLANTGELFFGEGSRLTVL.